This TCR beta chain was identified during a study of blood T cell repertoires in COVID-19. Looking at the study overall: Acute and convalescent COVID-19 specimens originated in the United States, Italy and Spain. T cells, B-cell-depleted T cells, or PBMCs supplied cDNA or gDNA.

About this clone: The same CDR3 is also encoded by other DNA sequences in this sample.

CDR3 length equals 12 residues. V lost 3 bases and J lost 7, with 9 bases in between. Per the authors' pipeline: Amplification of reference gene primers provided the estimated nucleated cell counts. Profiling relied on immunoSEQ multiplex PCR, and the TCRdb table lists in-frame clones only, not all of them. V and J calls and clone size are copied from that table; D and trimming were computed from the DNA. The sample comprises roughly 140,000 clones, 80% to 90% of which are singletons, and more than 7% rests with the top ten. The receptor comes from a human donor with acute or convalescent COVID-19. The donor label of this sample is uncertain. J is TRBJ1-2 and V is TRBV12-3 or TRBV12-4, with D perhaps TRBD1 (5 bases). Sequencing was performed on peripheral blood. The CDR3 DNA reads as TGTGCCAGCAGTTTGGGGGGTGGTGGCTACACCTTC. It codes for CASSLGGGGYTF.